This is a list of T cell receptor beta chains from one sample in a study of cytomegalovirus exposure and HLA in healthy donors. Here immunoSEQ multiplex PCR was the method, and the copy in TCRdb shows in-frame clones only, minus some. Among some 140,000 clones listed, around 77% were seen once. Sequences were obtained from PBMCs. The source is a man aged 45-65 years in good health and CMV-seronegative. CDR3s include the opening cysteine and the closing phenylalanine or tryptophan. The order of the fields is V gene, D gene, clone size, J gene, CDR3 protein, CDR3 DNA. D genes are given only for firm matches. Size values are once, few and many counts, or a class for expanded clones, and some rows have none.

>TRBV2|-|-|TRBJ2-7
CASSPLVSTYEQYF
TGTGCCAGCAGTCCGTTAGTGTCTACCTACGAGCAGTACTTC
>TRBV29-1|-|-|TRBJ2-1
CSVTMGYNEQFF
TGCAGCGTCACTATGGGTTACAATGAGCAGTTCTTC
>TRBV29-1|-|-|TRBJ2-7
CSVTLIRRHYYEQYF
TGCAGCGTTACATTGATAAGGCGCCACTACTACGAGCAGTACTTC
>TRBV20-1|-|once|TRBJ2-7
CSARGPPEQYF
TGCAGTGCTAGAGGGCCCCCTGAGCAGTACTTC
>TRBV28|-|-|TRBJ1-5
CASTLSGGDNQPQHF
TGTGCCAGCACTCTAAGTGGAGGGGACAATCAGCCCCAGCATTTT
>TRBV5-8|-|-|TRBJ1-1
CASSRRLGTEAFF
TGTGCCAGCAGCCGTAGACTCGGGACTGAAGCTTTCTTT
>TRBV6-1|-|once|TRBJ2-1
CASSDSAAGYNEQFF
TGTGCCAGCAGTGACAGCGCGGCTGGCTACAATGAGCAGTTCTTC
>TRBV30|-|-|TRBJ2-5
CAWSVLVATQYF
TGTGCCTGGAGTGTTCTGGTAGCGACCCAGTACTTC
>TRBV29-1|TRBD1|-|TRBJ1-2
CSVDFGQGGGYTF
TGCAGCGTTGACTTCGGACAGGGGGGAGGCTACACCTTC
>TRBV2|-|-|TRBJ1-2
CASSEVGTESNYGYTF
TGTGCCAGCAGTGAAGTCGGGACTGAGAGTAACTATGGCTACACCTTC
>TRBV5-8|-|-|TRBJ2-1
CASSLGGEFANNEQFF
TGTGCCAGCAGCTTGGGAGGAGAGTTTGCCAACAATGAGCAGTTCTTC
>TRBV7-6|TRBD1|-|TRBJ1-2
CASSGGTVNYGYTF
TGTGCCAGCAGCGGGGGGACAGTTAACTATGGCTACACCTTC
>TRBV25-1|TRBD2|-|TRBJ2-3
CASALAGTQYF
TGTGCCAGCGCACTAGCGGGTACACAGTATTTT
>TRBV10-3|TRBD1|-|TRBJ2-6
CAISAGQGSAGANVLTF
TGTGCCATCAGTGCTGGACAGGGTAGTGCTGGGGCCAACGTCCTGACTTTC
>TRBV7-2|-|-|TRBJ1-3
CASSLAGADTIYF
TGTGCCAGCAGCTTAGCGGGGGCGGACACCATATATTTT
>TRBV4-3|TRBD1|-|TRBJ2-5
CASSHHGTGVNQETQYF
TGCGCCAGCAGCCATCATGGGACAGGGGTTAACCAAGAGACCCAGTACTTC
>TRBV29-1|-|-|TRBJ2-7
CSVLGTNTYEQYF
TGCAGCGTTCTTGGGACAAATACCTACGAGCAGTACTTC
>TRBV7-2|-|-|TRBJ2-2
CASSLGSRTGELFF
TGTGCCAGCAGCTTGGGCAGTAGGACCGGGGAGCTGTTTTTT
>TRBV28|-|-|TRBJ1-5
CASSAPRQARLRNQPQHF
TGTGCCAGCAGCGCACCTCGGCAGGCCCGCCTTCGCAATCAGCCCCAGCATTTT
>TRBV18|-|-|TRBJ2-2
CASSLFSRGQIGELFF
TGTGCCAGCTCCCTGTTTTCGCGGGGGCAGATCGGGGAGCTGTTTTTT
>TRBV5-3|TRBD2|once|TRBJ2-7
CARSLLAGGPKVSYEQYF
TGTGCCAGAAGCTTGTTAGCGGGAGGGCCTAAGGTTAGCTACGAGCAGTACTTC
>TRBV5-1|-|-|TRBJ2-3
CASSLTGMADTQYF
TGCGCCAGCAGCTTGACAGGGATGGCAGATACGCAGTATTTT
>TRBV18|TRBD1|-|TRBJ2-2
CASSPQMGTGNTGELFF
TGTGCCAGCTCACCACAAATGGGGACAGGGAACACCGGGGAGCTGTTTTTT
>TRBV5-1|TRBD1|-|TRBJ1-2
CASSRTGAWGYTF
TGCGCCAGCAGCCGTACAGGGGCATGGGGCTACACCTTC
>TRBV30|TRBD1|-|TRBJ1-1
CASKQGVLGAFF
TGTGCCTCTAAACAGGGGGTTTTAGGAGCTTTCTTT
>TRBV28|TRBD1|-|TRBJ1-4
CASSLDRQGGRGKLFF
TGTGCCAGCAGTCTAGACCGACAGGGAGGCCGGGGGAAACTGTTTTTT
>TRBV5-1|-|once|TRBJ1-2
CANTPPGKGYGYTF
TGCGCCAACACGCCGCCGGGTAAAGGCTATGGCTACACCTTC
>TRBV7-2|-|-|TRBJ1-1
CASIQAGGYTEAFF
TGTGCCAGCATTCAAGCCGGCGGATACACTGAAGCTTTCTTT
>TRBV19|TRBD1|-|TRBJ2-7
CASSSGRGLYEQYF
TGTGCCAGTAGTTCGGGCAGGGGGCTCTACGAGCAGTACTTC
>TRBV5-1|TRBD2|few|TRBJ2-7
CASSLGTSSYEQYF
TGCGCCAGCAGCTTGGGGACTAGCAGCTACGAGCAGTACTTC
>TRBV5-1|-|-|TRBJ2-7
CASSLSAYYEQYF
TGCGCCAGCAGCTTGAGCGCTTACTACGAGCAGTACTTC
>TRBV25-1|TRBD2|-|TRBJ2-1
CARSEASGRAMAGNEQFF
TGTGCCAGGTCGGAGGCTAGCGGGAGGGCCATGGCAGGGAATGAGCAGTTCTTC
>TRBV10-1|TRBD2|-|TRBJ2-1
CASSESSYLREGRFF
TGCGCCAGCAGTGAGTCGTCCTACTTGCGGGAGGGTAGGTTCTTC
>TRBV28|-|-|TRBJ2-1
CASSYIAEGSNEQFF
TGTGCCAGCAGTTACATAGCGGAGGGGAGCAATGAGCAGTTCTTC
>TRBV2|-|-|TRBJ2-1
CASSPTGGSYNEQFF
TGTGCCAGCAGTCCCACAGGTGGATCCTACAATGAGCAGTTCTTC
>TRBV18|TRBD1|-|TRBJ2-5
CASSPDRAETQYF
TGTGCCAGCTCACCCGACAGGGCGGAGACCCAGTACTTC
>TRBV13|-|-|TRBJ1-2
CASSLAQGGYTF
TGTGCCAGCAGCTTAGCACAGGGTGGCTACACCTTC
>TRBV7-2|-|few|TRBJ2-2
CASTNKGAGFPGELFF
TGTGCCAGCACCAACAAAGGGGCGGGATTTCCCGGGGAGCTGTTTTTT
>TRBV6-6|TRBD2|-|TRBJ2-7
CASRPSGSTYEQYF
TGTGCCAGCAGACCTAGCGGGAGCACCTACGAGCAGTACTTC